This T cell receptor (beta chain) derives from a study of blood T cell repertoires in COVID-19. Looking at the study overall: Sites in the United States, Italy and Spain provided acute and convalescent COVID-19 samples.

Clones were sequenced by immunoSEQ multiplex PCR, and TCRdb holds only the in-frame ones, with some missing. The table records around 250,000 clones, 75% to 90% of them present only once. Specimen: peripheral blood. The clonotype was recovered from a woman aged 30 to 39 with active or convalescent COVID-19.

CDR3 amino acids: CASSPRTAFNTEAFF. The CDR3 DNA reads as TGTGCCAGCAGTCCCCGGACAGCTTTTAACACTGAAGCTTTCTTT. V usage is TRBV6-6 and J usage is TRBJ1-1; perhaps TRBD1 as D (6 bases). Trimming took 5 bases from V and 2 from J, leaving 15 bases between them. Germline V gene sequence: CDR1 MNHNY, CDR2 SVGAGI (reference sequence). The CDR3 consists of 15 residues.